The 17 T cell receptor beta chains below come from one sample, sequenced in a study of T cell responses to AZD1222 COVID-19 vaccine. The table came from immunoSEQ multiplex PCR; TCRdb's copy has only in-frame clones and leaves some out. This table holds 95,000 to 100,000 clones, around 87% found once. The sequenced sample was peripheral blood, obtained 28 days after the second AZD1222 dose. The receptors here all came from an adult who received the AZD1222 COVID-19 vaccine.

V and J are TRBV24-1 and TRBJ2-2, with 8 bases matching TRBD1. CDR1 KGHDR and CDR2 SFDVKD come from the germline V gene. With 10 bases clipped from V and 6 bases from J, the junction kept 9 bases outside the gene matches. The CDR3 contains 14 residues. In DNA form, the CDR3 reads TGTGCCACAGAGCCGGCAGGGGGCTCCGGGGAGCTGTTTTTT. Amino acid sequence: CATEPAGGSGELFF.

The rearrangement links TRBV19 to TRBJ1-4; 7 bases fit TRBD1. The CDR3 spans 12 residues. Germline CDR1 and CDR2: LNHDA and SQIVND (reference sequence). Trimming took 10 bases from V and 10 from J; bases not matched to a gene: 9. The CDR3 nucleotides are TGTGCCATTCCCCCCCCAGGGGGAAAACTGTTTTTT. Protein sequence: CAIPPPGGKLFF.

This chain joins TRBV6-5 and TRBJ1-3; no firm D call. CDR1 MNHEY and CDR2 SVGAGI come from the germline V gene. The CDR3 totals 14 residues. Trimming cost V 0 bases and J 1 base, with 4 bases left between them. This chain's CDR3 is CASSYSLSGNTIYF. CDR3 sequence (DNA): TGTGCCAGCAGTTACTCACTTTCTGGAAACACCATATATTTT.

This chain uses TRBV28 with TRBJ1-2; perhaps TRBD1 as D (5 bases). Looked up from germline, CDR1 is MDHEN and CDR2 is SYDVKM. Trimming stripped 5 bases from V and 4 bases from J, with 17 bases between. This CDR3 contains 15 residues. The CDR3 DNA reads TGTGCCAGCAGTCCATTCGGGGGGTCGGGCTATGGCTACACCTTC. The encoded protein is CASSPFGGSGYGYTF.

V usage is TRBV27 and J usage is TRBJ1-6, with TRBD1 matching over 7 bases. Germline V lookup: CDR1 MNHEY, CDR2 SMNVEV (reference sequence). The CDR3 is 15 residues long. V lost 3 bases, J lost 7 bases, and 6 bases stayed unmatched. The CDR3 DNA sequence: TGTGCCAGCAGTTTGGGGACAGTCGGGAATTCACCCCTCCACTTT. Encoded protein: CASSLGTVGNSPLHF.

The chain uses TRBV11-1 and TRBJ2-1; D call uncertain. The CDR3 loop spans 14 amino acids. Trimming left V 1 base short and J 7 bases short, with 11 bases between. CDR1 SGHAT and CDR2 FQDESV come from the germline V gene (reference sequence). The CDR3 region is CASSLETNRNEQFF. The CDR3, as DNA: TGTGCCAGCAGCTTAGAAACCAACCGAAATGAGCAGTTCTTC.

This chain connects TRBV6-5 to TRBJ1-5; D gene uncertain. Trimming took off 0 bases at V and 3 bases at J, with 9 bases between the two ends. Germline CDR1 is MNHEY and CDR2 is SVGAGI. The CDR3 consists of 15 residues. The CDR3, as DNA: TGTGCCAGCAGTTACTCCGGGCAGAACAATCAGCCCCAGCATTTT. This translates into CASSYSGQNNQPQHF.

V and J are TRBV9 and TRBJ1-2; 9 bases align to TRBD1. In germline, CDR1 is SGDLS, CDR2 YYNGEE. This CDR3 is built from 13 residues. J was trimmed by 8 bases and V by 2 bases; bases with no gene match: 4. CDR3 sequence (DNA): TGTGCCAGCAGCGTGACAGGGGGTCTCGGCTACACCTTC. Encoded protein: CASSVTGGLGYTF.

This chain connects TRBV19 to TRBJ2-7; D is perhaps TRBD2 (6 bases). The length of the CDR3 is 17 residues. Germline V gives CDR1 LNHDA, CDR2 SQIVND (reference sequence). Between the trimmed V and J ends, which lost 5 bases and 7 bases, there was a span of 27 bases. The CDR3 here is CASSPQRTGRWAREQYF. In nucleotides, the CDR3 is TGTGCCAGTAGTCCACAGCGGACGGGGAGGTGGGCGCGGGAGCAGTACTTC. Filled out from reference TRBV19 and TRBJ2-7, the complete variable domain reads DGGITQSPKYLFRKEGQNVTLSCEQNLNHDAMYWYRQDPGQGLRLIYYSQIVNDFQKGDIAEGYSVSREKKESFPLTVTSAQKNPTAFYLCASSPQRTGRWAREQYFGPGTRLTVT.

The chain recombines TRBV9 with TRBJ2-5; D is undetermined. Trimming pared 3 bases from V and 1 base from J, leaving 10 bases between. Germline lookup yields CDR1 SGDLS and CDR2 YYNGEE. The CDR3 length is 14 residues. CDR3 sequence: CASSDGWPQETQYF. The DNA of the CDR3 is TGTGCCAGCAGCGACGGATGGCCCCAAGAGACCCAGTACTTC.

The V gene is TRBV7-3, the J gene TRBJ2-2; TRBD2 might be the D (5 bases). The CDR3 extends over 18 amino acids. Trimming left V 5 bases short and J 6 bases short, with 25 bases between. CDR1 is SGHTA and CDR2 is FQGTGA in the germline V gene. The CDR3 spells CASSAGDDIRSRSGELFF. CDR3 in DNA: TGTGCCAGCAGCGCCGGGGATGACATCCGGTCGCGGTCCGGGGAGCTGTTTTTT.

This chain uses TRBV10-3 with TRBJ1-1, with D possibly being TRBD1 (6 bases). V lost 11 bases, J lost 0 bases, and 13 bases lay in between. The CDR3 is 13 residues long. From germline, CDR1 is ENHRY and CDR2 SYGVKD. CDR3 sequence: CAVTGSLNTEAFF. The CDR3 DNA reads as TGTGCCGTAACAGGGTCCCTGAACACTGAAGCTTTCTTT.

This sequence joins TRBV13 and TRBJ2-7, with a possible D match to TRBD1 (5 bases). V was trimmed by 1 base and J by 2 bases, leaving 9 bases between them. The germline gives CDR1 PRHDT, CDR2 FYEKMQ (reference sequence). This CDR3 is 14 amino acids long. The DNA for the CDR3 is TGTGCCAGCAGCTTAGAGCAGGGTACCTACGAGCAGTACTTC. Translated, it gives CASSLEQGTYEQYF.

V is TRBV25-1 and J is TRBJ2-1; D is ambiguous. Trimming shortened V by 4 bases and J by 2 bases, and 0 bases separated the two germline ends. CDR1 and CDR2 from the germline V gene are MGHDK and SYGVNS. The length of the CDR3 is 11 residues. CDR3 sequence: CASSAYNEQFF. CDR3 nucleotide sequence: TGTGCCAGCAGTGCCTACAATGAGCAGTTCTTC. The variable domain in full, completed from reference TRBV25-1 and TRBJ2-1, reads EADIYQTPRYLVIGTGKKITLECSQTMGHDKMYWYQQDPGMELHLIHYSYGVNSTEKGDLSSESTVSRIRTEHFPLTLESARPSHTSQYLCASSAYNEQFFGPGTRLTVL.

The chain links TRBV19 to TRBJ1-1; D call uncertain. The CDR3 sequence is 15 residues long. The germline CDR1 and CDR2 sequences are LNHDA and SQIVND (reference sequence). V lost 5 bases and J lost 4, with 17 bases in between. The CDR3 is CASSPPWGDGTEAFF. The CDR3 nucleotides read TGTGCCAGTAGTCCCCCGTGGGGAGACGGCACTGAAGCTTTCTTT.

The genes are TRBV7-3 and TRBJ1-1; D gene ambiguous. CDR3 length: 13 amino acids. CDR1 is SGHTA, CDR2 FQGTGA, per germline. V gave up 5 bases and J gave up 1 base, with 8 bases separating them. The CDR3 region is CASSPRPNTEAFF. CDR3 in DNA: TGTGCCAGCAGCCCACGGCCGAACACTGAAGCTTTCTTT.

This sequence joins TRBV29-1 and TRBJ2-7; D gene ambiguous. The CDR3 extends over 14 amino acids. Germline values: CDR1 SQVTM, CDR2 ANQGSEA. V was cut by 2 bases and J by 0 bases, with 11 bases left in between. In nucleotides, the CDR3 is TGCAGCGTTGAAAGACTTTCCAGCTCCTACGAGCAGTACTTC. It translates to CSVERLSSSYEQYF.